This TCR beta chain comes out of a study of blood T cell repertoires in COVID-19. Here immunoSEQ multiplex PCR was the method, and the copy in TCRdb shows in-frame clones only, minus some. Here the sample spans 150,000 to 200,000 clones, around 86% being singletons. This clone was recorded once. Germline assignment: CDR1 SGHDT and CDR2 YYEEEE. V was pared by 6 bases and J by 2 bases, with 16 bases between. There are 15 residues in the CDR3. The sample was peripheral blood. V usage is TRBV5-6 and J usage is TRBJ2-3; perhaps TRBD1 as D (6 bases). This clonotype originated in a man between 65 and 85 years old with acute or convalescent COVID-19. Here the CDR3 DNA reads TGTGCCAGCACTTCGTCCAGGGGAAACACAGATACGCAGTATTTT. Its translation is CASTSSRGNTDTQYF.